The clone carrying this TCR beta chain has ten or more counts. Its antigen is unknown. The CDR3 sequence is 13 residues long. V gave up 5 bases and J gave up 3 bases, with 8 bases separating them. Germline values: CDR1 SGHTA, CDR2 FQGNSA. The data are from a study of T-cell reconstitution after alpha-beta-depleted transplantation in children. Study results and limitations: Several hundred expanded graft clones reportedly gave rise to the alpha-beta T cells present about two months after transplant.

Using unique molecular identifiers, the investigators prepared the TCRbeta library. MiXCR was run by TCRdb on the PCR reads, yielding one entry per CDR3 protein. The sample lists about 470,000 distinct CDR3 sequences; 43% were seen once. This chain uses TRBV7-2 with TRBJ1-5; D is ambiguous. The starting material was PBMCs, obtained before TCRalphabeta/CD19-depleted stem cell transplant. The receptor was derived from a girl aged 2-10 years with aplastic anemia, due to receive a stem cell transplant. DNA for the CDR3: TGTGCCAGCAGCCCTCAAACCAATCAGCCCCAGCATTTT. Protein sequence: CASSPQTNQPQHF.